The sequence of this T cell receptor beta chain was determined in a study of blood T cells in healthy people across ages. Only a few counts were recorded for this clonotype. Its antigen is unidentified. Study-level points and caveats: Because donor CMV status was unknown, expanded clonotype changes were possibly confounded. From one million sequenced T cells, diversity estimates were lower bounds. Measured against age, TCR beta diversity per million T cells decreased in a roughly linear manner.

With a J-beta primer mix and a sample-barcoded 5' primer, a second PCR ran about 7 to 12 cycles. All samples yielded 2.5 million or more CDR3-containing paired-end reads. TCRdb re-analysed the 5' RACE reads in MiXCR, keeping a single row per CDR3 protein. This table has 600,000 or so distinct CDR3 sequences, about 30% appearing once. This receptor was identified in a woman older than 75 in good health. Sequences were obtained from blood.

The CDR3 loop reads CASSLDGRGAGELFF. In DNA form, the CDR3 reads TGCGCCAGCAGCTTGGATGGCAGGGGGGCCGGGGAGCTGTTTTTT. This chain uses TRBV5-1 with TRBJ2-2; TRBD1 might be the D (7 bases). V was shortened by 0 bases and J by 6 bases, with 12 bases between the two germline ends. This CDR3 has 15 amino acids. Germline CDR1 is SGHRS and CDR2 is YFSETQ. Using reference TRBV5-1 and TRBJ2-2 for the parts outside the CDR3, the full variable domain is KAGVTQTPRYLIKTRGQQVTLSCSPISGHRSVSWYQQTPGQGLQFLFEYFSETQRNKGNFPGRFSGRQFSNSRSEMNVSTLELGDSALYLCASSLDGRGAGELFFGEGSRLTVL.